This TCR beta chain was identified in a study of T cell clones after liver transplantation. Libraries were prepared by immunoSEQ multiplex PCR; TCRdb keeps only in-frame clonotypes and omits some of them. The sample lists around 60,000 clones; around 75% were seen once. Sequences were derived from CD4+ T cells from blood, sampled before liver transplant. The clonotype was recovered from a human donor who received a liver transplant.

This CDR3 is CAWSVLVAGELFF. The DNA for the CDR3 is TGTGCCTGGAGTGTCTTAGTCGCAGGGGAGCTGTTTTTT. The chain couples TRBV30 to TRBJ2-2, with D hard to call. Germline V CDR1 and CDR2: GTSNPN, SVGIG (reference sequence). The V end lost 0 bases, the J end lost 8 bases, and 10 bases lay between the germline ends. The CDR3 has 13 residues.